This T cell receptor beta chain was recorded in a study of response to subunit inactivated influenza vaccine. Study results and limitations: The authors offered the suggestion that each seasonal influenza vaccination recruits few new T cells.

The CDR3 runs 15 residues. The ends lost 3 bases at V and 4 bases at J; junction bases unmatched: 5. Germline V gene lookup returns CDR1 MGHRA and CDR2 YSYEKL. This clonotype was counted only a few times. The antigen remains unidentified. TCRdb independently ran MiXCR on the RT-PCR reads; one entry per CDR3 protein. This table has over 150,000 distinct CDR3 sequences, 9.5% to 12% appearing once. The sequencing here drew on CD8+ T cells sorted from PBMCs, taken about 24 months after vaccination. The rearrangement uses TRBV4-1 and TRBJ2-3, with 9 bases matching TRBD2. The origin of this receptor is a man between 50 and 69 years old who received an inactivated influenza vaccine. In DNA, the CDR3 is TGCGCCAGCAGCCACCCGGGACTAGCCTCAGATACGCAGTATTTT. This encodes CASSHPGLASDTQYF.